This note documents a single TCR beta chain sequence. Its antigen is undetermined. The data originate from a study of OX40 agonist ivuxolimab in advanced cancers. Whole-study context: Ivuxolimab was delivered to patients intravenously every 2 weeks at doses spanning 0.01 to 10 mg/kg. Study findings and constraints: Averaging showed that CD8+ T cells had more expanded clones than CD4+ did. At 0.1 to 3.0 mg/kg, CD4+ and CD8+ blood T cells expanded clonally by week 6.

With 0 bases removed from V and 9 bases from J, the gap between germline ends came to 13 bases. Germline lookup yields CDR1 SGHRS and CDR2 YFSETQ. The CDR3 has 14 residues. The method was immunoSEQ multiplex PCR; TCRdb's version includes in-frame clones alone and lacks a portion of them. The sample yields 80,000 or so clones, approximately 92% seen once. The material sequenced was CD4+ or CD8+ T cells sorted from blood, taken in a trial of the OX40 agonist ivuxolimab. The clonotype comes from an adult with an advanced solid tumor such as melanoma, head and neck, liver or kidney cancer. The V gene is TRBV5-1, the J gene TRBJ2-1, with a tentative D call TRBD2 (6 bases). This chain's CDR3 is CASSLDGTFGEQFF. CDR3 bases: TGCGCCAGCAGCTTGGACGGGACTTTCGGTGAGCAGTTCTTC.